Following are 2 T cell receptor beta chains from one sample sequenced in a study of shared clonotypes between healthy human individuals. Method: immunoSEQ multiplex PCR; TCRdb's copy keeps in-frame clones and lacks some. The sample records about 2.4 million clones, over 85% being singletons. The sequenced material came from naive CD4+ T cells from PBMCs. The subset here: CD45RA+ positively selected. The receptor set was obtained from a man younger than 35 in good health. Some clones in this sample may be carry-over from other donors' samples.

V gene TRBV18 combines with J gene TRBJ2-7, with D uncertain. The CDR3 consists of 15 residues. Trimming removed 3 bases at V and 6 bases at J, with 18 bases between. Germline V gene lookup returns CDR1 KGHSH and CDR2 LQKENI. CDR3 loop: CASSPAPRTEIEQYF. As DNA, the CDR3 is TGTGCCAGCTCACCGGCGCCGCGTACCGAGATCGAGCAGTACTTC.

The CDR3 nucleotides are TGTGCCAGCAGTTCTCAAGGGAGTTTTGGTGTCACAGATACGCAGTATTTT. It encodes CASSSQGSFGVTDTQYF. The chain combines TRBV28 with TRBJ2-3, with D maybe TRBD2 (5 bases). Per germline, CDR1 MDHEN and CDR2 SYDVKM. Trimming removed 4 bases at V and 2 bases at J, with 19 bases between. This CDR3 is 17 amino acids long.